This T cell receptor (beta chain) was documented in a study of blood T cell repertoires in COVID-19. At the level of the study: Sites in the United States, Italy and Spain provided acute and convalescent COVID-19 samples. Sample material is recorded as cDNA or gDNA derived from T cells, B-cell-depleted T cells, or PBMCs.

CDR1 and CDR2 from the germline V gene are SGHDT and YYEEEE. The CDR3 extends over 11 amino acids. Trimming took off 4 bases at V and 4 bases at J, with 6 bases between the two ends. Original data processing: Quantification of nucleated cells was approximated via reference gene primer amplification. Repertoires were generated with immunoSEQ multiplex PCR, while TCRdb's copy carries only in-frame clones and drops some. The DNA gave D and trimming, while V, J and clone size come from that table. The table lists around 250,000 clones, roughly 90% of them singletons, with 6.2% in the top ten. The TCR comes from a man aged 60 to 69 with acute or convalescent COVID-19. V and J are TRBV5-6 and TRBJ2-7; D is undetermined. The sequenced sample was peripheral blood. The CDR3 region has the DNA TGTGCCAGCAGCCGTTTTTACGAGCAGTACTTC. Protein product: CASSRFYEQYF.